This TCR beta chain originates from a study of blood T cell repertoires in COVID-19. Overall study: Collection of acute and convalescent COVID-19 samples took place in the United States, Italy and Spain. T cells, B-cell-depleted T cells, or PBMCs provided the cDNA or gDNA that served as material.

From germline, CDR1 is MDHEN and CDR2 SYDVKM. Trimming took 2 bases from V and 8 from J, leaving 16 bases between them. This CDR3 is 15 amino acids long. In the authors' methods: Using reference gene primer amplification, nucleated cell counts were estimated. Assay used: immunoSEQ multiplex PCR; TCRdb lists only in-frame clones, some missing. Clone size and V and J calls were adopted from that table, with D and trimming inferred from the DNA. The sample gives 150,000 to 200,000 clones, roughly 84% of which show up once; around 6.3% is in the top ten. The chain links TRBV28 to TRBJ2-1; a weak D match, TRBD2 (6 bases). This TCR was sampled from a middle-aged woman with COVID-19, enrolled during active disease. The sequenced material came from peripheral blood. The CDR3 coding sequence is TGTGCCAGCAGTTTAGGGGGGAGTTGGATAGATGAGCAGTTCTTC. It yields the protein CASSLGGSWIDEQFF. Drawing the rest from reference TRBV28 and TRBJ2-1, the complete variable domain is DVKVTQSSRYLVKRTGEKVFLECVQDMDHENMFWYRQDPGLGLRLIYFSYDVKMKEKGDIPEGYSVSREKKERFSLILESASTNQTSMYLCASSLGGSWIDEQFFGPGTRLTVL.